The 12 T cell receptor beta chains in this list originate from one sample, sequenced in a study of blood T cell repertoires in COVID-19. Generated by immunoSEQ multiplex PCR, the TCRdb table keeps only in-frame clones and is missing some. The sample contains 65,000 to 70,000 clones, 80% to 95% of which appear only once. Sequences were obtained from peripheral blood. These receptors all stem from a man aged 65 to 85 with active COVID-19.

V is TRBV9 and J is TRBJ2-3, with TRBD2 identical over 8 bases. J was trimmed by 2 bases and V by 4 bases; bases with no gene match: 6. The CDR3 spans 15 residues. Germline loops: CDR1 SGDLS, CDR2 YYNGEE. CDR3 coding DNA: TGTGCCAGCAGCCCACGGGGACTAGTCACAGATACGCAGTATTTT. Translating gives CASSPRGLVTDTQYF.

The chain carries TRBV11-3 and TRBJ2-7, with D perhaps matching TRBD1 (6 bases). The germline V gene has CDR1 SGHNT and CDR2 YENEEA. Trimming stripped 1 base from V and 4 bases from J, with 8 bases between. CDR3 length: 13 amino acids. The CDR3 sequence: CASSLGTEYEQYF. The CDR3 DNA follows: TGTGCCAGCAGCTTAGGGACAGAATACGAGCAGTACTTC.

The V call is TRBV5-1, the J call TRBJ1-1; D is uncertain. Trimming took 4 bases from V and 1 from J, leaving 14 bases between them. From germline, CDR1 is SGHRS and CDR2 YFSETQ. The CDR3 spans 15 residues. This chain's CDR3 is CASSLGGGKNTEAFF. CDR3 coding DNA: TGCGCCAGCAGCCTAGGAGGTGGAAAGAACACTGAAGCTTTCTTT.

This chain uses TRBV10-3 with TRBJ1-4, with 9 positions matching TRBD1. The CDR3 spans 14 residues. After removal of 6 bases from V and 3 bases from J, the junction contained 2 bases not matched to a gene. Germline CDR1 and CDR2: ENHRY and SYGVKD. CDR3 coding DNA: TGTGCCATCAGAAGGACAGGGGCTAATGAAAAACTGTTTTTT. Its translation is CAIRRTGANEKLFF.

This chain uses TRBV4-1 with TRBJ2-5; D call uncertain. The CDR3 runs to 14 residues. V shed 0 bases and J shed 3 bases, with 8 bases lying between them. CDR1 is MGHRA, CDR2 YSYEKL, per germline. In nucleotides, the CDR3 is TGCGCCAGCAGCCAAGATCCTCAGAAAGAGACCCAGTACTTC. It specifies CASSQDPQKETQYF.

The chain carries TRBV12-3 or TRBV12-4 and TRBJ2-7; D unresolved. This CDR3 has 13 amino acids. V lost 6 bases to trimming and J lost 6 bases, with 15 bases between them. CDR3 bases: TGTGCCAGCAGCATACATATGCAGTCCGAGCAGTACTTC. Translating gives CASSIHMQSEQYF.

The rearrangement uses TRBV11-1 and TRBJ2-7, with D possibly matching TRBD2 (6 bases). Per the germline V gene, CDR1 is SGHAT and CDR2 is FQDESV (reference sequence). This CDR3 contains 16 residues. Trimming removed 5 bases at V and 2 bases at J, with 19 bases between. The DNA for the CDR3 is TGTGCCAGCAGCAGGATGGGAGGCTACCTTCCCTACGAGCAGTACGTC. Translated: CASSRMGGYLPYEQYV.

The J gene is TRBJ2-1, the V gene TRBV5-1, with unresolved D. The germline gives CDR1 SGHRS, CDR2 YFSETQ. This CDR3 has 13 residues. Trimming took 2 bases from V and 0 from J, leaving 3 bases between them. The CDR3: CASSFYSYNEQFF. The CDR3, as DNA: TGCGCCAGCAGCTTTTACTCCTACAATGAGCAGTTCTTC.

The gene calls are TRBV18 and TRBJ1-1, with a possible D match to TRBD1 (5 bases). V shed 5 bases and J shed 1 base, with 5 bases lying between them. The CDR3 length is 12 residues. The germline V gene encodes CDR1 KGHSH and CDR2 LQKENI. The CDR3 bases are TGTGCCAGCTCAGGGGCGAACACTGAAGCTTTCTTT. Translating it yields CASSGANTEAFF.

The chain recombines TRBV6-6 with TRBJ1-6; TRBD1 is a possible D gene (6 bases). The CDR3 has 14 amino acids. From germline, CDR1 is MNHNY and CDR2 SVGAGI (reference sequence). Trimming took 5 bases from V and 7 from J, leaving 12 bases between them. The CDR3 DNA is TGTGCCAGCAGTCCCGGACAGTTCAATTCACCCCTCCACTTT. It specifies CASSPGQFNSPLHF.

This clone has only one observation. This chain joins TRBV9 and TRBJ1-3, with D possibly being TRBD1 (5 bases). Germline V gene data show CDR1 as SGDLS and CDR2 as YYNGEE. There are 15 residues in the CDR3. V was shortened by 1 base and J by 3 bases, with 11 bases between the two germline ends. The CDR3 region has the DNA TGTGCCAGCAGCGTAAGGCAGGGTCATGGAAACACCATATATTTT. It codes for CASSVRQGHGNTIYF.

The V gene is TRBV5-1, the J gene TRBJ1-1; the D gene is possibly TRBD1 (5 bases). This CDR3 spans 14 amino acids. Trimming pared 5 bases from V and 1 base from J, leaving 12 bases between. Germline CDR1 and CDR2: SGHRS and YFSETQ. The CDR3 nucleotides are TGCGCCAGCAGGACGGACGGACAGAACACTGAAGCTTTCTTT. Translating it yields CASRTDGQNTEAFF.